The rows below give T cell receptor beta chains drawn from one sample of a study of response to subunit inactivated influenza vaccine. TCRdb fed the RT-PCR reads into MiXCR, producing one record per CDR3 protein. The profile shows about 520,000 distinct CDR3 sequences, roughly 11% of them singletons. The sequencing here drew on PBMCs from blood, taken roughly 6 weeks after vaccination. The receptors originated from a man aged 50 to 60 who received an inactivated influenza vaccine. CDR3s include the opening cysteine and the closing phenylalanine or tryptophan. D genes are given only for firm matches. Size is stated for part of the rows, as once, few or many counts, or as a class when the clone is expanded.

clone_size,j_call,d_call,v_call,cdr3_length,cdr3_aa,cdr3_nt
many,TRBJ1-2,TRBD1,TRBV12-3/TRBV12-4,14,CASSFSQGVSGYTF,TGTGCCAGCAGTTTTTCCCAGGGGGTGAGTGGCTACACCTTC
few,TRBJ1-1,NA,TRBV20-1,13,CSASLAGPTEAFF,TGCAGTGCTAGTCTGGCAGGGCCCACTGAAGCTTTCTTT
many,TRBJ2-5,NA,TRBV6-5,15,CASSSSFGEEETQYF,TGTGCCAGCAGTTCTTCTTTTGGGGAGGAAGAGACCCAGTACTTC
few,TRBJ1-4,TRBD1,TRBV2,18,CASSEPGTGPLKREKLFF,TGTGCCAGCAGTGAACCCGGGACAGGCCCCTTGAAACGTGAAAAACTGTTTTTT
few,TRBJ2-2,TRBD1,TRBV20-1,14,CSALDRARTGELFF,TGCAGTGCTCTCGACAGGGCGCGTACCGGGGAGCTGTTTTTT
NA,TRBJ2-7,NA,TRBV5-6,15,CASSSPTGTSYEQYF,TGTGCCAGCAGCTCCCCGACAGGAACTTCCTACGAGCAGTACTTC
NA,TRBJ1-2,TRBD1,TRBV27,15,CASSSHVQGAYGYTF,TGTGCCAGCAGTTCCCACGTGCAGGGGGCCTATGGCTACACCTTC
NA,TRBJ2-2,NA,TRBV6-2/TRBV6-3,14,CASSYSGPTGELFF,TGTGCCAGCAGTTACTCGGGGCCAACCGGGGAGCTGTTTTTT
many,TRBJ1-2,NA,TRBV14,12,CASSQQNYGYTF,TGTGCCAGCAGCCAACAGAACTATGGCTACACCTTC
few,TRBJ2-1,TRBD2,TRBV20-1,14,CSARVLADNNEQFF,TGCAGTGCTAGAGTACTAGCGGATAACAATGAGCAGTTCTTC
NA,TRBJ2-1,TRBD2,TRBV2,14,CASRLDGLAGAQFF,TGTGCCAGCAGGCTTGACGGGCTAGCGGGAGCGCAGTTCTTC
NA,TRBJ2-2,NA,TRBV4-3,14,CASSQDAAAGELFF,TGCGCCAGCAGCCAAGACGCAGCGGCCGGGGAGCTGTTTTTT
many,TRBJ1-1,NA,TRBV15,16,CATSRERAWLNTEAFF,TGTGCCACCAGCAGAGAGAGGGCTTGGCTGAACACTGAAGCTTTCTTT
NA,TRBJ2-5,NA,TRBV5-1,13,CASSPGAGETQYF,TGCGCCAGCAGCCCGGGGGCTGGGGAGACCCAGTACTTC
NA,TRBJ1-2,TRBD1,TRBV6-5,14,CASSYGTGVYGYTF,TGTGCCAGCAGTTATGGGACAGGAGTTTATGGCTACACCTTC
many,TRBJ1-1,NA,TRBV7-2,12,CASSGRNTEAFF,TGTGCCAGCAGCGGAAGGAACACTGAAGCTTTCTTT
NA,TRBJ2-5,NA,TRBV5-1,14,CASSLYGRQETQYF,TGCGCCAGCAGCTTGTACGGCCGTCAAGAGACCCAGTACTTC
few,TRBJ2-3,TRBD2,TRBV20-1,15,CSARGLAGESGTQYF,TGCAGTGCTAGAGGACTAGCGGGAGAAAGTGGTACGCAGTATTTT
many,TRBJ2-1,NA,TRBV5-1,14,CASSLGDLRDEQFF,TGCGCCAGCAGCCTTGGAGATCTTAGGGATGAGCAGTTCTTC
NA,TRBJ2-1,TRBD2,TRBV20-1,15,CSAAGTSGRANEQFF,TGCAGTGCTGCCGGGACTAGCGGGAGGGCCAATGAGCAGTTCTTC
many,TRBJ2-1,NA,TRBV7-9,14,CASRSGTHNNEQFF,TGTGCCAGCAGGTCCGGGACTCATAACAATGAGCAGTTCTTC
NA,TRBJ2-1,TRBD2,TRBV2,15,CASSDLAGPNNEQFF,TGTGCCAGCAGCGATCTAGCGGGCCCTAACAATGAGCAGTTCTTC
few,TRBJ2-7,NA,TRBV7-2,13,CASSPGQHYEQYF,TGTGCCAGCAGCCCTGGACAGCACTACGAGCAGTACTTC
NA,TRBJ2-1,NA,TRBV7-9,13,CASSPTRVNEQFF,TGTGCCAGCAGCCCCACTAGGGTCAATGAGCAGTTCTTC
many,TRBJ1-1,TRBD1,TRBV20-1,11,CSASRQGKAFF,TGCAGTGCTAGTAGACAGGGGAAGGCTTTCTTT
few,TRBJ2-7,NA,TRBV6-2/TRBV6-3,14,CASISGNLKAQQYF,TGTGCCAGCATTTCCGGGAATTTAAAGGCCCAGCAGTACTTC
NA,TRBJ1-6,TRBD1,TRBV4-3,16,CASSQKRTGGNSPLHF,TGCGCCAGCAGCCAAAAGCGGACAGGGGGGAATTCACCCCTCCACTTT
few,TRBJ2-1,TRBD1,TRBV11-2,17,CASSPLRQGGSYNEQFF,TGTGCCAGCAGCCCACTCCGACAGGGGGGCTCCTACAATGAGCAGTTCTTC